This TCR beta chain was retrieved from a study of T cell repertoires in cytomegalovirus infection. Study summary: CMV infection and matching HLA type were both indicated by public TCR beta signatures.

V trimming: 3 bases; J trimming: 4 bases; junction bases outside the gene matches: 3. CDR3 size: 13 residues. CDR1 SGHTA and CDR2 FQGNSA come from the germline V gene. Using its own MiXCR run on the reads, TCRdb lists one record per CDR3 protein. The table includes around 58,000 distinct CDR3 sequences, about 19% detected once. Study-level findings and limits: HLA-C-restricted CMV-specific TCR beta clonotypes prevailed in the ex vivo response.

Turning to this clonotype: Its antigen is not known.

The chain employs TRBV7-2 and TRBJ2-7, with TRBD2 matching over 7 bases. The sample consisted of CD8+ T cells from cultured PBMCs, taken from culture after CMV antigen stimulation. This receptor was taken from a human donor in good health (CMV status not recorded). Some clones in this sample may be carry-over from other donors' samples. The CDR3 protein is CASSFGGWYEQYF. As DNA, the CDR3 is TGTGCCAGCAGCTTCGGGGGGTGGTACGAGCAGTACTTC.